This note documents a single T cell receptor beta chain sequence. The entry originates in a study of vaccination and CD4 T cells after COVID-19. As for the study in general: A median of about 100 days (range 35 to 161) separated diagnosis from post-COVID sampling. Following dose two, a median approximately 74 days (range 14 to 241) passed before post-vaccine samples were taken.

MiXCR, applied by TCRdb to the PCR reads, yields one record per CDR3 protein. The sample yields approximately 30,000 distinct CDR3 sequences, under 65% seen once. Time point meaning: late sampling 161 to 241 days after vaccination in three convalescent patients. This CDR3 has 15 amino acids. Trimming shortened V by 3 bases and J by 0 bases, and 14 bases separated the two germline ends. The V gene's germline CDR1 is SQVTM and CDR2 ANQGSEA. This receptor was taken from a human donor who had recovered from COVID-19. Specimen: CD4+ T cells from blood, collected about 7 months after SARS-CoV-2 vaccination. This chain links TRBV29-1 with TRBJ2-5; D ambiguous. The CDR3 bases are TGCAGCGTTGATGGGGTCCAGGCTGACCAAGAGACCCAGTACTTC. Residues: CSVDGVQADQETQYF.